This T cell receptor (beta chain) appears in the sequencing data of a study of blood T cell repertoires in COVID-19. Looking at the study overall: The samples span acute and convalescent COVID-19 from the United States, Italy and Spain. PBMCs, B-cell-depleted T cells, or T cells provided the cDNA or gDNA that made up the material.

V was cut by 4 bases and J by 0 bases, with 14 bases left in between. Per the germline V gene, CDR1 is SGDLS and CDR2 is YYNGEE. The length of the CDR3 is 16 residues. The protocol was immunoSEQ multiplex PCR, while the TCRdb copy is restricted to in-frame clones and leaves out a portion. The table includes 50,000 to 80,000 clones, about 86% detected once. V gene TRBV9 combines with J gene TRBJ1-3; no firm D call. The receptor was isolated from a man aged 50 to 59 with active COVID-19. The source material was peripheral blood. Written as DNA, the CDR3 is TGTGCCAGCAGCCTCGAACCGCTTAGCTCTGGAAACACCATATATTTT. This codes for CASSLEPLSSGNTIYF.